These 12 T cell receptor beta chains were all obtained from the same sample, sequenced in a study of cytomegalovirus exposure and HLA in healthy donors. Generated by immunoSEQ multiplex PCR, the TCRdb table keeps only in-frame clones and is missing some. This sample has almost 200,000 clones, with 80% to 90% found just once. The material sequenced was PBMCs. The receptor source for this set is a woman aged 25-40 years in good health and CMV-seronegative.

The chain employs TRBV6-1 and TRBJ1-5, with TRBD1 as a possible D gene (5 bases). V was shortened by 10 bases and J by 3 bases, with 19 bases between the two germline ends. Germline CDR1 reads MNHNS; CDR2 reads SASEGT. This CDR3 region has 15 residues. CDR3 in DNA: TGTGCCACCCAAGGTCTGTCAGGGCCCAATCAGCCCCAGCATTTT. It yields the protein CATQGLSGPNQPQHF.

Of note for this clone: The sample contains more than one DNA sequence encoding this CDR3. The genes are TRBV18 and TRBJ2-3, with TRBD2 matching 7 bases. The trim removed 3 bases at V and 4 bases at J, leaving 4 bases unmatched. The germline V gene has CDR1 KGHSH and CDR2 LQKENI. The CDR3 runs to 14 residues. As DNA, the CDR3 is TGTGCCAGCTCACCTCCAGGACTAGCAGATACGCAGTATTTT. This sequence encodes CASSPPGLADTQYF.

In this sample, this clone turned up a few times. V gene TRBV6-6 combines with J gene TRBJ1-2; a weak D match, TRBD1 (6 bases). This CDR3 is 15 amino acids long. The germline V gene encodes CDR1 MNHNY and CDR2 SVGAGI (reference sequence). V was shortened by 2 bases and J by 6 bases, with 16 bases between the two germline ends. CDR3 sequence: CASSYRGWGRDGYTF. CDR3 bases: TGTGCCAGCAGTTACCGGGGCTGGGGGCGCGATGGCTACACCTTC.

The genes are TRBV27 and TRBJ2-7; 7 bases agree with TRBD1. Germline lookup yields CDR1 MNHEY and CDR2 SMNVEV (reference sequence). This CDR3 is 14 amino acids long. Unmatched junction bases numbered 7, after V lost 6 bases and J lost 2 bases. In DNA, the CDR3 is TGTGCCAGCAGAGGGGGCCTGGGAGCCTACGAGCAGTACTTC. Protein product: CASRGGLGAYEQYF.

This sequence joins TRBV4-1 and TRBJ1-6, with D possibly TRBD1 on 6 matching bases. With 1 base removed from V and 5 bases from J, the gap between germline ends came to 15 bases. The CDR3 covers 17 residues. CDR1 is MGHRA, CDR2 YSYEKL, per germline. CDR3 nucleotides: TGCGCCAGCAGCCAAGTTTTAGGACAGCGGAATAATTCACCCCTCCACTTT. This encodes CASSQVLGQRNNSPLHF.

This chain joins TRBV10-2 and TRBJ2-7, with D perhaps matching TRBD2 (5 bases). Germline CDR1 and CDR2: WSHSY and SAAADI. V was pared by 3 bases and J by 5 bases, with 5 bases between. There are 11 residues in the CDR3. In DNA, the CDR3 is TGCGCCAGCAGTGACGGGAACGAGCAGTACTTC. Its protein is CASSDGNEQYF.

This chain joins TRBV19 and TRBJ1-6; no reliable D call. With 1 base removed from V and 10 bases from J, the gap between germline ends came to 17 bases. This CDR3 has 16 amino acids. The germline gives CDR1 LNHDA, CDR2 SQIVND (reference sequence). The CDR3: CASSIGVGRSNSPLHF. For the CDR3, the DNA is TGTGCCAGTAGTATAGGTGTAGGGAGATCGAACTCACCCCTCCACTTT.

The chain couples TRBV5-4 to TRBJ2-3; 10 bases are shared with TRBD1. The V gene's germline CDR1 is SGHNT and CDR2 YYREEE (reference sequence). This CDR3 is 15 amino acids long. V lost 7 bases and J lost 1; bases outside the gene matches: 6. CDR3 DNA sequence: TGTGCCAGCCGAACAGACAGGGGGCGCACAGATACGCAGTATTTT. Its protein is CASRTDRGRTDTQYF.

The J gene is TRBJ1-6, the V gene TRBV7-9, with unresolved D. CDR1 and CDR2 from the germline V gene are SEHNR and FQNEAQ (reference sequence). V gave up 4 bases and J gave up 7 bases, with 8 bases separating them. CDR3 size: 13 residues. DNA for the CDR3: TGTGCCAGCAGCTCCTCGGGGAATTCACCCCTCCACTTT. The encoded protein is CASSSSGNSPLHF.

The genes are TRBV7-9 and TRBJ2-3, with 9 bases that match TRBD1. The CDR3 has 16 residues. V gave up 5 bases and J gave up 3 bases; unmatched junction bases: 9. Germline lookup yields CDR1 SEHNR and CDR2 FQNEAQ (reference sequence). The CDR3 bases are TGTGCCAGCAGCCGACTCCCGGGACAGGGTACAGATACGCAGTATTTT. Protein sequence: CASSRLPGQGTDTQYF.

This chain links TRBV9 with TRBJ2-1; 16 bases are shared with TRBD2. Losses at the gene ends were 0 bases for V and 7 bases for J; bases not matched to a gene: 7. Germline-derived CDR1 and CDR2 are SGDLS and YYNGEE. The CDR3 sequence is 18 residues long. CDR3 in amino acids: CASSVAGTSGRAGNEQFF. The CDR3 bases are TGTGCCAGCAGCGTAGCAGGGACTAGCGGGAGGGCGGGGAATGAGCAGTTCTTC.

The chain combines TRBV7-9 with TRBJ2-5; 11 bases match TRBD2. Germline V lookup: CDR1 SEHNR, CDR2 FQNEAQ (reference sequence). The CDR3 covers 15 residues. The J segment lost 5 bases and the V segment lost 5 bases, leaving 7 bases of the junction unmatched. The CDR3 loop reads CASSPLAGGGETQYF. Here the CDR3 DNA reads TGTGCCAGCAGCCCCCTAGCGGGGGGAGGTGAGACCCAGTACTTC.